This entry features one T cell receptor beta chain sequence. Original handling: Amplification of reference gene primers was used by the study to estimate nucleated cell counts. Profiled with immunoSEQ multiplex PCR; TCRdb holds only in-frame clones, not every one. The V and J calls and clone size are taken from that table; D and trimming were inferred from the DNA. This sample has 50,000 to 75,000 clones, with roughly 89% found just once. This CDR3 has 13 amino acids. Germline V gene sequence: CDR1 LNHDA, CDR2 SQIVND (reference sequence). The V end lost 8 bases, the J end lost 4 bases, and 14 bases lay between the germline ends. This sample was taken from a study of blood T cell repertoires in COVID-19. The wider study: Samples of COVID-19 (acute and convalescent) were obtained from the United States, Italy and Spain. Sample material is recorded as cDNA or gDNA derived from T cells, B-cell-depleted T cells, or PBMCs.

The chain links TRBV19 to TRBJ1-1; a weak D match, TRBD1 (6 bases). The sample taken for sequencing was peripheral blood. The clonotype originates from a man in his 60s with acute or convalescent COVID-19. The DNA of the CDR3 is TGTGCCAGTGTGAACAGGGAAGGCACTGAAGCTTTCTTT. Its protein product is CASVNREGTEAFF.